The following is a T cell receptor beta chain sequence with its context. What it binds is unknown. A much larger clonotype is one base distant, so this may be a read error. The record originates from a study of T cell repertoires in cytomegalovirus infection. Across the study: CMV infection and matching HLA type were both indicated by public TCR beta signatures. Findings of the study overall: There were carriers of CMV plus the relevant HLA, and cumulative public TCR beta family frequency identified them.

MiXCR, applied by TCRdb to the reads, yields one record per CDR3 protein. Of fewer than 350,000 distinct CDR3 sequences listed, around a tenth are singletons. CDR1 is LNHDA, CDR2 SQIVND, per germline (reference sequence). The CDR3 is 15 residues long. The chain carries TRBV19 and TRBJ1-2; TRBD1 is a possible D gene (5 bases). This receptor was obtained from a human donor in good health (CMV status not recorded). Some clones in this sample may be carry-over from other donors' samples. Sequenced material: PBMCs. The CDR3 bases are TGTGTCAGTAGTATCGGAACAGGCTTTAACTATGGCTACACCTTC. Protein sequence: CVSSIGTGFNYGYTF.